This TCR beta chain was documented in a study of blood T cell repertoires in COVID-19. At the level of the study: Specimens from acute and convalescent COVID-19 originated in the United States, Italy and Spain.

The CDR3 has 13 residues. The V end was cut by 4 bases, the J end by 6 bases, with 12 bases between. The germline CDR1 and CDR2 sequences are LGHDT and YNNKEL (reference sequence). Only in-frame clones appear in the TCRdb table, and some are missing; sequencing was by immunoSEQ multiplex PCR. The sample has over 200,000 clones, approximately 89% seen once. The sequenced sample was peripheral blood. The genes are TRBV3-1 (or the pseudogene TRBV3-2) and TRBJ1-2; D is ambiguous. This TCR derives from a man between 40 and 49 years old who had recovered from COVID-19. CDR3 in DNA: TGTGCCAGCAGCCTCGCGGCTCTTGATGGCTACACCTTC. Translation gives CASSLAALDGYTF.